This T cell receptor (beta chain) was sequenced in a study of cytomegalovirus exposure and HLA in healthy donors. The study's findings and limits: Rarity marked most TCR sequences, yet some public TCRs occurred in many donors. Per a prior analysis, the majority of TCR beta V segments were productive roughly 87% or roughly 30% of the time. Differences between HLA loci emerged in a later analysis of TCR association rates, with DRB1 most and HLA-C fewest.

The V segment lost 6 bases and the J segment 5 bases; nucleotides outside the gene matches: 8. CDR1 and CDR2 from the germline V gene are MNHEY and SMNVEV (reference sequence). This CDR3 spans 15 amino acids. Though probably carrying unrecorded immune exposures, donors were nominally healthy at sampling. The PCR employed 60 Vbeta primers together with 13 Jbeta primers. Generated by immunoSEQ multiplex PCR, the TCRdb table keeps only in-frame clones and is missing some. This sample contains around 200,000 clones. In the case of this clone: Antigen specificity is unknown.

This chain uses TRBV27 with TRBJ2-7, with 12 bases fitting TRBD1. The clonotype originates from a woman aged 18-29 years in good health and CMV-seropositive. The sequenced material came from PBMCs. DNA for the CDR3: TGTGCCAGCAGATCATCCGGGACAGGGGGCCACGAGCAGTACTTC. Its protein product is CASRSSGTGGHEQYF.